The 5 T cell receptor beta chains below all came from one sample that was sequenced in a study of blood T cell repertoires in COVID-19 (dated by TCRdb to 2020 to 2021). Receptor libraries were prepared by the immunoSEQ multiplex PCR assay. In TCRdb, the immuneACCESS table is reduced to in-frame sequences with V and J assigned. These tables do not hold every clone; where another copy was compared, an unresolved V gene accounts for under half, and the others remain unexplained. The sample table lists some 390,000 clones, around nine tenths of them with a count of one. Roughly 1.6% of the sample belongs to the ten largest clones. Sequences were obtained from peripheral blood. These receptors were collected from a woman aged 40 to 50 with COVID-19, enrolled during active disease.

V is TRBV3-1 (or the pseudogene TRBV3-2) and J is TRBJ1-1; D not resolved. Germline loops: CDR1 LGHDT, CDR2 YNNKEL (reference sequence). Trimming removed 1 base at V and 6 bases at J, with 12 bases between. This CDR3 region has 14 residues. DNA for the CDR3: TGTGCCAGCAGCCAAGGGCTCTTGGGCGCTGAAGCTTTCTTT. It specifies CASSQGLLGAEAFF.

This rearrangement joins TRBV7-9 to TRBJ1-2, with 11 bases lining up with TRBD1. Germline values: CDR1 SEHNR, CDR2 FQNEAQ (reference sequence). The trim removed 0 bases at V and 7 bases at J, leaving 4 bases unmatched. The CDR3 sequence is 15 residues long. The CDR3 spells CASSLARTGGLGYTF. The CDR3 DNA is TGTGCCAGCAGCTTAGCGAGGACAGGGGGCCTTGGCTACACCTTC.

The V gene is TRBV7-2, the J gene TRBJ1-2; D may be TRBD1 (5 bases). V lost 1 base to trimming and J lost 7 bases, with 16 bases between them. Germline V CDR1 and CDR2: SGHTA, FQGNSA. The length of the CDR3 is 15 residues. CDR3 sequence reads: CASSLDLGHTGGYTF. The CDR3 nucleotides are TGTGCCAGCAGCTTAGATCTCGGACATACAGGTGGCTACACCTTC.

The CDR3 here is CASSGGGNLATNEKLFF. In nucleotides, the CDR3 is TGTGCCAGCAGCGGTGGGGGGAATTTAGCAACTAATGAAAAACTGTTTTTT. The genes are TRBV5-5 and TRBJ1-4; perhaps TRBD1 as D (5 bases). Trimming took off 4 bases at V and 0 bases at J, with 16 bases between the two ends. This CDR3 spans 17 amino acids. Germline V lookup: CDR1 SGHKS, CDR2 YYEKEE (reference sequence).

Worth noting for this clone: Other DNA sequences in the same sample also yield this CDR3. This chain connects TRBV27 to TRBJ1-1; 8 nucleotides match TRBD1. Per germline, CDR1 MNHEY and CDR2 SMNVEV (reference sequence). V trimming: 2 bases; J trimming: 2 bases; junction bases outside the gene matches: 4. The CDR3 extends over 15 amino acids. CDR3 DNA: TGTGCCAGCAGTTTAGGGGCAGGGGGCAACACTGAAGCTTTCTTT. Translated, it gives CASSLGAGGNTEAFF.